These T cell receptor beta chains were read from a single sample in a study of Tregs in tolerant kidney transplant recipients. Repertoires were generated with immunoSEQ multiplex PCR, while TCRdb's copy carries only in-frame clones and drops some. The data hold roughly 69,000 clones, with roughly nine tenths observed a single time. Specimen: CD4+ T cells from blood, collected before the transplant. Source of these receptors: a human donor who received a combined kidney and bone marrow transplant. Both conserved end residues are part of each CDR3. The D gene is left open where the match is weak. Clone size, where shown, is once, few, many, or a class for clones that have expanded.

clone_size	d_call	v_call	j_call	cdr3_nt	cdr3_aa
NA	TRBD1	TRBV5-1	TRBJ1-1	TGCGCCAGCAGCTTCTCGGGACAGGGAGAGGCTTTCTTT	CASSFSGQGEAFF
NA	NA	TRBV27	TRBJ1-4	TGTGCCAGCCCGGACAGTAATGAAAAACTGTTTTTT	CASPDSNEKLFF
NA	TRBD1	TRBV7-7	TRBJ2-7	TGTGCCAGCAGCTTAGACAGGGGATCCTACGAGCAGTACTTC	CASSLDRGSYEQYF
NA	TRBD2	TRBV19	TRBJ2-2	TGTGCCAGTAGTCCGTATAGTGGAGTGCTAGCGGGAGATCCCACCGGGGAGCTGTTTTTT	CASSPYSGVLAGDPTGELFF
NA	NA	TRBV28	TRBJ2-7	TGTGCCAGCAGTCCTGGACAGAGCTACGAGCAGTACTTC	CASSPGQSYEQYF
once	TRBD2	TRBV27	TRBJ2-7	TGTGCCAGCAGTTTACAAGCGGGGGGGTCCTACGAGCAGTACTTC	CASSLQAGGSYEQYF
NA	NA	TRBV7-3	TRBJ2-3	TGTGCCAGCAGCTCCAGGGTTACAGATACGCAGTATTTT	CASSSRVTDTQYF
NA	NA	TRBV2	TRBJ1-1	TGTGCCAGCAGTGAAAGGGTTCGGACAGAGGCTTTCTTT	CASSERVRTEAFF
NA	NA	TRBV4-3	TRBJ2-3	TGCGCCAGCAGCCAAGATTCGCGGGTCATGGTTAGCACAGATACGCAGTATTTT	CASSQDSRVMVSTDTQYF
few	TRBD1	TRBV14	TRBJ1-4	TGTGCCAGCAGCCATGGGACAGGGGGAAAACTGTTTTTT	CASSHGTGGKLFF
NA	NA	TRBV4-3	TRBJ1-1	TGCGCCAGCAGCCAAGGGACAACCAACACTGAAGCTTTCTTT	CASSQGTTNTEAFF
NA	NA	TRBV7-9	TRBJ2-1	TGTGCCAGCAGCTTCCCCACCCTTAGCCAGTTCTTC	CASSFPTLSQFF
NA	TRBD2	TRBV25-1	TRBJ2-1	TGTGCCAGCAGTGAATTTGCGGGAGGGCCCTACAATGAGCAGTTCTTC	CASSEFAGGPYNEQFF
NA	NA	TRBV18	TRBJ2-3	TGTGCCAGCTCACCTTTTTGGGAGCCTAGCACAGATACGCAGTATTTT	CASSPFWEPSTDTQYF
NA	NA	TRBV27	TRBJ1-1	TGTGCCAGCAGCCTACAGGGCCCCACTGAAGCTTTCTTT	CASSLQGPTEAFF
NA	TRBD1	TRBV6-6	TRBJ2-7	TGTGCCAGCAGTGCGATGACCGGGACAGGATCTTACTTC	CASSAMTGTGSYF
NA	TRBD2	TRBV30	TRBJ2-1	TGTGCCTGGAGAGGAAGCGGGGGTCCCAATGAGCAGTTCTTC	CAWRGSGGPNEQFF
NA	NA	TRBV27	TRBJ1-4	TGTGCCAGCAGTTTATCGGCGGGTGGAGAAAAACTGTTTTTT	CASSLSAGGEKLFF
NA	NA	TRBV27	TRBJ1-5	TGTGCCAGCAGTACAGGGTATAGCAATCAGCCCCAGCATTTT	CASSTGYSNQPQHF
NA	NA	TRBV6-5	TRBJ1-4	TGTGCCAGCCGCCGGGGAACTAATGAAAAACTGTTTTTT	CASRRGTNEKLFF